Listed below are T cell receptor beta chains from one sample, sequenced in a study of T-cell reconstitution after alpha-beta-depleted transplantation in children. TCRdb itself ran the PCR reads through MiXCR, one entry per CDR3 protein. This table holds about 110,000 distinct CDR3 sequences, about 6% found once. The specimen comprised PBMCs, mostly from graft donor cells, sampled 360 days after TCRalphabeta/CD19-depleted stem cell transplant. The receptors come from a male patient between 2 and 10 years old who had a stem cell transplant for acute lymphoblastic leukemia, so the T cells may come from the graft donor. CDR3s include the opening cysteine and the closing phenylalanine or tryptophan. The D gene is left open where the match is weak. Part of the rows lack a size; the others show once, few, many or a class for expanded clones.

size	V	J	D	DNA	CDR3
few	TRBV28	TRBJ1-4	TRBD1	TGTGCCAGCAGTAACGCCCCTGGACAGGTGGAGGGTGAAAAACTGTTTTTT	CASSNAPGQVEGEKLFF
few	TRBV27	TRBJ2-1	TRBD1	TGTGCCAGCCGCCCAGGGCAGGGGGACTACAATGAGCAGTTCTTC	CASRPGQGDYNEQFF
many	TRBV10-3	TRBJ2-7	.	TGTGCCATCACCCCAGGAGAAGGGGGCGAGCAGTACTTC	CAITPGEGGEQYF
many	TRBV29-1	TRBJ1-1	.	TGCAGCGCTAACAGGGTCACTGAAGCTTTCTTT	CSANRVTEAFF
many	TRBV28	TRBJ2-7	.	TGTGCCAGCAGTTTAAACAGGGCGAGGGAGCAGTACTTC	CASSLNRAREQYF
many	TRBV25-1	TRBJ1-2	TRBD1	TGTGCTACCCGTCGGACAGGAGGCTATGGCTACACCTTC	CATRRTGGYGYTF
many	TRBV9	TRBJ2-7	TRBD1	TGTGCCAGCAGCGTTCAGGGCAGGGGGTCCGAGCAGTACTTC	CASSVQGRGSEQYF
few	TRBV3-1	TRBJ2-2	.	TGTGCCAGCAGCCCCCTAGGAGGGCTCGGGGAGCTGTTTTTT	CASSPLGGLGELFF
many	TRBV6-1	TRBJ1-5	.	TGTGCCAGCAGTGAAGGGGGGTTCTATCAGCCCCAGCATTTT	CASSEGGFYQPQHF
few	TRBV7-2	TRBJ2-7	.	TGTGCCAGCAGCTCCAGTACAGGGATCCCCTACGAGCAGTACTTC	CASSSSTGIPYEQYF
many	TRBV29-1	TRBJ2-4	TRBD1	TGCAGCGTGGACAGGGGCAAAAACATTCAGTACTTC	CSVDRGKNIQYF
.	TRBV27	TRBJ2-1	.	TGTGCCAGCAGTACCCTGGGCCCAGAGCAGTTCTTC	CASSTLGPEQFF
many	TRBV4-2	TRBJ2-7	TRBD2	TGTGCCAGCAGCCGAATAGCGGGGTCGAGCTCCTACGAGCAGTACTTC	CASSRIAGSSSYEQYF
many	TRBV10-2	TRBJ2-1	TRBD2	TGCGCCAGCGACCCGGGACTAGCGGGGGGGACTGAGCAGTTCTTC	CASDPGLAGGTEQFF
many	TRBV7-3	TRBJ2-5	.	TGTGCCAGCAGCCAGGGGAGGGGGGCACATCCTCAAGAGACCCAGTACTTC	CASSQGRGAHPQETQYF
many	TRBV7-2	TRBJ2-7	.	TGTGCCAGCAGCCCCGGGACAAAAACCTACGAGCAGTACTTC	CASSPGTKTYEQYF
.	TRBV5-5	TRBJ2-7	TRBD1	TGTGCCAGCAGCTTGTACAGGGGGCTAAACGAGCAGTACTTC	CASSLYRGLNEQYF
many	TRBV4-2	TRBJ2-1	TRBD2	TGTGCCAGCAGCCAAGATGACCGGACTAGCGGGGGCTCCTACAATGAGCAGTTCTTC	CASSQDDRTSGGSYNEQFF
few	TRBV7-8	TRBJ2-3	.	TGTGCCAGCAGCTCCCCGGGACAATGGACAGATACGCAGTATTTT	CASSSPGQWTDTQYF
many	TRBV28	TRBJ1-2	.	TGTGCCAGCAGTCCCCTAAAGGCTCCTTTTTATGGCTACACCTTC	CASSPLKAPFYGYTF
many	TRBV20-1	TRBJ1-2	TRBD1	TGCAGTGCTAGGGTCCCAGGGGGCGCGAGCTATGGCTACACCTTC	CSARVPGGASYGYTF
many	TRBV12-3/TRBV12-4	TRBJ2-5	TRBD2	TGTGCCAGCAGTTTCGGGAGGGCGTCGGGGGAGACCCAGTACTTC	CASSFGRASGETQYF
many	TRBV29-1	TRBJ2-7	TRBD2	TGCAGCGTTGGGACTAGCGGGAGGCCATACGAGCAGTACTTC	CSVGTSGRPYEQYF
many	TRBV24-1	TRBJ2-5	TRBD2	TGTGCCACCAGTGATCATAGCGGGGCGGAGACCCAGTACTTC	CATSDHSGAETQYF
few	TRBV6-5	TRBJ2-7	TRBD1	TGTGCCAGCAGGAGCAGGGGGCGTCGCGAGCAGTACTTC	CASRSRGRREQYF
.	TRBV7-9	TRBJ2-3	TRBD2	TGTGCCAGCAGCTTTCGCGGGAGGGCCGTAGATACGCAGTATTTT	CASSFRGRAVDTQYF
many	TRBV9	TRBJ2-5	.	TGTGCCAGCAGCGTCAAAGAGACCCAGTACTTC	CASSVKETQYF
medium-sized	TRBV28	TRBJ2-7	.	TGTGCCACCAGTTACAGGGCACTACGCGAGCAGTACTTC	CATSYRALREQYF
few	TRBV7-8	TRBJ2-5	.	TGTGCCAGCAGCTCCCCGGAGAGGGTCGGGGAGACCCAGTACTTC	CASSSPERVGETQYF
many	TRBV9	TRBJ2-3	TRBD2	TGTGCCAGCTCTAGCGGGGGGGGAGGAACGCAGTATTTT	CASSSGGGGTQYF
few	TRBV19	TRBJ2-1	.	TGTGCCAGTAGTATAGACAGGACTTCATACAATGAGCAGTTCTTC	CASSIDRTSYNEQFF
once	TRBV4-3	TRBJ2-4	.	TGCGCCAGCAGCCAAGTCGGGAAAAACATTCAGTACTTC	CASSQVGKNIQYF
few	TRBV9	TRBJ2-7	TRBD2	TGTGCCAGCAGCGTAGATGGGAGGGCCCCTACCTACGAGCAGTACTTC	CASSVDGRAPTYEQYF
many	TRBV4-3	TRBJ2-1	TRBD1	TGCGCCAGCAGCCAAAGACGACAGGGCAACAATGAGCAGTTCTTC	CASSQRRQGNNEQFF
.	TRBV28	TRBJ2-2	TRBD1	TGTGCCAGCAGAGATCCGGGACAGATAAACACCGGGGAGCTGTTTTTT	CASRDPGQINTGELFF
.	TRBV7-6	TRBJ2-7	.	TGTGCCAGCAGCTTAGGTCCCCCCCTGGACGAGCAGTACTTC	CASSLGPPLDEQYF
many	TRBV15	TRBJ2-1	TRBD2	TGTGCCACCAGCAGAGAACTAGCGGGGGGACTGTCGAGCTCCTACAATGAGCAGTTCTTC	CATSRELAGGLSSSYNEQFF
many	TRBV7-9	TRBJ1-2	.	TGTGCCAGCAGCTTAGCGCTGGCAGGGAATGGCTACACCTTC	CASSLALAGNGYTF
.	TRBV20-1	TRBJ1-2	.	TGCAGTGCTGCTGGCTGGGGACCCGGGGGAGACTATGGCTACACCTTC	CSAAGWGPGGDYGYTF
.	TRBV30	TRBJ2-7	.	TGTGCCTGGAGTGTGGGAGGGGGCGAGCAGTACTTC	CAWSVGGGEQYF
many	TRBV9	TRBJ2-5	.	TGTGCCAGCAGCGTAATGGGCGGCCAAGAGACCCAGTACTTC	CASSVMGGQETQYF
many	TRBV9	TRBJ2-3	TRBD2	TGTGCCAGCAGCGTGACTAGCGGGGCCACAGATACGCAGTATTTT	CASSVTSGATDTQYF
many	TRBV7-8	TRBJ2-1	.	TGTGCCAGCAGCTCCCAGTACAATGAGCAGTTCTTC	CASSSQYNEQFF
many	TRBV29-1	TRBJ1-1	.	TGCAGCGTTGCCCCACCTGTTGGGGTGAACATCCCTGAAGCTTTCTTT	CSVAPPVGVNIPEAFF
.	TRBV2	TRBJ2-7	.	TGTGCCAGCTCAGGGGCCTACTACGAGCAGTACTTC	CASSGAYYEQYF
once	TRBV7-6	TRBJ2-3	.	TGTGCCAGCAGCGGGGGGGCTAGGGATACGCAGTATTTT	CASSGGARDTQYF